These 3 T cell receptor beta chains were sequenced from one sample in a study of blood T cell repertoires in COVID-19. TCRdb's copy holds only in-frame clones and misses some; the assay was immunoSEQ multiplex PCR. Of about 140,000 clones in the sample, around nine tenths were seen once. The material sequenced was peripheral blood. The receptors were sampled from a woman in her 50s with acute or convalescent COVID-19.

The CDR3 reads CATSDPLTGPGNQPQHF. In DNA form, the CDR3 reads TGTGCCACCAGTGATCCCCTGACAGGACCCGGGAATCAGCCCCAGCATTTT. The chain couples TRBV24-1 to TRBJ1-5; possibly TRBD1 for D (6 bases). CDR1 KGHDR and CDR2 SFDVKD come from the germline V gene. This CDR3 comprises 17 residues. The V and J ends lost 3 bases and 4 bases respectively, with 18 bases between them.

The V call is TRBV2, the J call TRBJ2-2; the match to TRBD2 covers 7 bases. The CDR3 is 14 residues long. The V gene's germline CDR1 is SNHLY and CDR2 FYNNEI. V gave up 7 bases and J gave up 5 bases; unmatched junction bases: 7. CDR3 coding DNA: TGTGCCAGCATTTCTAGCGGATTAACCGGGGAGCTGTTTTTT. As protein: CASISSGLTGELFF.

The genes are TRBV6-5 and TRBJ1-2; 7 nucleotides match TRBD1. With 8 bases clipped from V and 5 bases from J, the junction kept 8 bases outside the gene matches. This CDR3 spans 13 amino acids. Germline CDR1 and CDR2: MNHEY and SVGAGI. CDR3 in amino acids: CASRTGGGYGYTF. The CDR3 bases are TGTGCCAGCCGGACAGGCGGTGGGTATGGCTACACCTTC.